A single sample is the source of the 11 T cell receptor beta chains below, sequenced in a study of shared clonotypes between healthy human individuals. The assay was immunoSEQ multiplex PCR, and TCRdb's table has in-frame clones only and misses some. The profile shows about 1.5 million clones, 96% of them singletons. Material: naive CD4+ T cells sorted from blood. Subset denoted: CD45RA+ positively selected. The receptors were sampled from a man in his thirties or forties in good health.

In this sample, this clone turned up once. The V call is TRBV7-6, the J call TRBJ2-3; perhaps D is TRBD1 or TRBD2 (5 bases each). The CDR3 has 14 residues. CDR1 is SGHVS and CDR2 is FNYEAQ in the germline V gene. The V end lost 3 bases, the J end lost 8 bases, and 15 bases lay between the germline ends. In DNA form, the CDR3 reads TGTGCCAGCAGCTTCGCTGGGGGATCCGGTACGCAGTATTTT. Translated: CASSFAGGSGTQYF.

V gene TRBV7-9 combines with J gene TRBJ2-1, with 13 bases identical to TRBD2. The V gene end was trimmed by 1 base and the J gene end by 4 bases; junction bases not matched to a gene: 10. The germline CDR1 and CDR2 sequences are SEHNR and FQNEAQ (reference sequence). This CDR3 contains 19 residues. The CDR3 sequence is CASSLGLRGLAGPYNEQFF. CDR3 nucleotides: TGTGCCAGCAGCTTAGGATTGCGGGGACTAGCGGGACCGTACAATGAGCAGTTCTTC.

About this clone: Different DNA sequences within this sample yield the same CDR3. This chain joins TRBV18 and TRBJ2-1, with D hard to call. CDR3 length: 13 residues. Germline CDR1 reads KGHSH; CDR2 reads LQKENI. The V end was cut by 2 bases, the J end by 6 bases, with 8 bases between. CDR3 amino acids: CASSPGRSNEQFF. The CDR3 coding sequence is TGTGCCAGCTCACCAGGACGGTCCAATGAGCAGTTCTTC.

V gene TRBV6-1 combines with J gene TRBJ2-7; 11 nucleotides align to TRBD2. The ends lost 4 bases at V and 2 bases at J; junction bases unmatched: 4. The length of the CDR3 is 15 residues. The germline gives CDR1 MNHNS, CDR2 SASEGT. Here the CDR3 reads CASSAGLADTYEQYF. CDR3 in DNA: TGTGCCAGCAGTGCGGGACTAGCGGACACCTACGAGCAGTACTTC.

The rearrangement links TRBV7-9 to TRBJ2-1; 8 bases map to TRBD2. Germline CDR1 is SEHNR and CDR2 is FQNEAQ (reference sequence). V lost 4 bases and J lost 2; bases outside the gene matches: 16. There are 19 residues in the CDR3. DNA of the CDR3: TGTGCCAGCAGCTATACCCCCACTCGGCGGGAGGTTACCTACAATGAGCAGTTCTTC. It is translated as CASSYTPTRREVTYNEQFF.

The V gene is TRBV5-4, the J gene TRBJ1-4; the match to TRBD1 covers 8 bases. Germline trimming cut 2 bases from V and 8 bases from J; bases unmatched to any gene: 8. In germline, CDR1 is SGHNT, CDR2 YYREEE (reference sequence). This CDR3 spans 15 amino acids. The CDR3 DNA reads TGTGCCAGCAGCTTAAAACAGGGGGAGCGGGAAAAACTGTTTTTT. Translation gives CASSLKQGEREKLFF. The whole variable domain, remainder taken from reference TRBV5-4 and TRBJ1-4, is ETGVTQSPTHLIKTRGQQVTLRCSSQSGHNTVSWYQQALGQGPQFIFQYYREEENGRGNFPPRFSGLQFPNYSSELNVNALELDDSALYLCASSLKQGEREKLFFGSGTQLSVL.

This clone was observed a single time. This chain connects TRBV25-1 to TRBJ1-2; the D gene is possibly TRBD1 (5 bases). Trimming removed 1 base at V and 4 bases at J, with 10 bases between. The CDR3 totals 14 residues. CDR1 and CDR2 (germline): MGHDK, SYGVNS. The CDR3 nucleotides are TGTGCCAGCAGTGAATTCGGGGGTGGCTATGGCTACACCTTC. Protein: CASSEFGGGYGYTF.

The rearrangement links TRBV30 to TRBJ2-7; D is perhaps TRBD1 or TRBD2 (6 bases each). This CDR3 is 16 amino acids long. In germline, CDR1 is GTSNPN, CDR2 SVGIG (reference sequence). Trimming removed 6 bases at V and 7 bases at J, with 28 bases between. The CDR3 DNA reads TGTGCCTGTAGGCGGACGGGGGTGGGACAAGTAAGAGAGCAGTACTTC. Protein product: CACRRTGVGQVREQYF.

The rearrangement uses TRBV14 and TRBJ2-7; D is perhaps TRBD2 (5 bases). V was pared by 0 bases and J by 6 bases, with 15 bases between. The CDR3 length is 15 residues. Germline CDR1 reads SGHDN; CDR2 reads FVKESK. CDR3 region: CASSQERAALSEQYF. As DNA, the CDR3 is TGTGCCAGCAGCCAAGAGAGGGCAGCTCTCAGCGAGCAGTACTTC.

The gene calls are TRBV7-2 and TRBJ2-7; 11 nucleotides line up with TRBD1. The ends lost 4 bases at V and 6 bases at J; junction bases unmatched: 5. Per germline, CDR1 SGHTA and CDR2 FQGNSA. CDR3 length: 14 residues. In DNA form, the CDR3 reads TGTGCCAGCAGCTACTCCGGGACAGGGGGCGAGCAGTACTTC. It yields the protein CASSYSGTGGEQYF.

The genes are TRBV28 and TRBJ1-5, with 8 bases fitting TRBD1. V was pared by 8 bases and J by 6 bases, with 3 bases of the junction left unmatched. Germline values: CDR1 MDHEN, CDR2 SYDVKM. The CDR3 contains 12 residues. The chain's CDR3 is CASRQGPQPQHF. The DNA of the CDR3 is TGTGCCAGCCGACAGGGGCCTCAGCCCCAGCATTTT. Using reference TRBV28 and TRBJ1-5 for the parts outside the CDR3, the full variable domain is DVKVTQSSRYLVKRTGEKVFLECVQDMDHENMFWYRQDPGLGLRLIYFSYDVKMKEKGDIPEGYSVSREKKERFSLILESASTNQTSMYLCASRQGPQPQHFGDGTRLSIL.